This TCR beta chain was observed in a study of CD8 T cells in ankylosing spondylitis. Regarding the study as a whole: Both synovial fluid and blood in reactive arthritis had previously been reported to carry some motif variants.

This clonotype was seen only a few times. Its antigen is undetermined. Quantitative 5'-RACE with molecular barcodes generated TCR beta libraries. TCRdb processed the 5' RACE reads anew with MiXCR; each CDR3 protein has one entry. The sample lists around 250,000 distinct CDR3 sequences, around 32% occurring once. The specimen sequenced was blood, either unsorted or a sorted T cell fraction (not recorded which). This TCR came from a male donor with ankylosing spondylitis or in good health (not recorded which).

DNA of the CDR3: TGCAGTGCTAGAGATCCGAATGGAGCAGCCTCCTACGAGCAGTACTTC. This gives the protein CSARDPNGAASYEQYF. V and J are TRBV20-1 and TRBJ2-7; D gene ambiguous. Germline V gene data show CDR1 as DFQATT and CDR2 as SNEGSKA (reference sequence). The CDR3 loop spans 16 amino acids. The germline V and J ends were trimmed by 0 bases and 0 bases, with 15 bases remaining between them.